This TCR beta chain appears in the sequencing data of a study of shared clonotypes between healthy human individuals. Libraries were prepared by immunoSEQ multiplex PCR; TCRdb keeps only in-frame clonotypes and omits some of them. The sample consists of 2 million to 2.5 million clones, less than 95% of them appearing once. Naive CD8 isolation took CD45RO-negative cells positively selected for CCR7 and excluded terminally differentiated effector memory CD45RA+ cells. Germline CDR1 MNHEY, CDR2 SMNVEV (reference sequence). The CDR3 covers 15 residues. V dropped 0 bases and J dropped 3 bases, with 9 bases sitting between them. A single count supports this clone.

What was sequenced was naive CD8+ T cells sorted from blood. The TCR comes from a man younger than 30 in good health. The chain couples TRBV27 to TRBJ2-1; D not certain. CDR3 in amino acids: CASSLSVENYNEQFF. As DNA, the CDR3 is TGTGCCAGCAGTTTATCCGTCGAGAACTACAATGAGCAGTTCTTC.